This T cell receptor (beta chain) was identified during a study of PD-1 blockade in classical Hodgkin lymphoma. Study-wide context: Every 2 weeks, patients had 3 mg/kg nivolumab intravenously.

Findings and limits, study-wide: The drivers behind the repertoire differences, possibly disease activity or prior therapy, remain undefined.

Clones were sequenced by immunoSEQ multiplex PCR, and TCRdb holds only the in-frame ones, with some missing. The table records about 92,000 clones, 83% of them present only once. Per germline, CDR1 SGHAT and CDR2 FQNNGV. This CDR3 region has 14 residues. Trimming removed 0 bases from V and 2 bases from J, with 8 bases in between. This clone has just a few counts. The antigen is undetermined. This sample's time point: cycle 4 day 1 (C4D1), after 6 weeks of nivolumab. Every patient experienced relapse after autologous stem cell transplantation, and brentuximab vedotin exposure varied. V usage is TRBV11-2 and J usage is TRBJ2-7; no firm D call. This receptor was obtained from a human donor with classical Hodgkin lymphoma. This sample comprised peripheral blood mononuclear cells (PBMCs), obtained before the fourth cycle of nivolumab. CDR3 in DNA: TGTGCCAGCAGCTTAGACAGACCAACCTACGAGCAGTACTTC. Its protein is CASSLDRPTYEQYF.